This T cell receptor (beta chain) was identified in a study of blood T cell repertoires in COVID-19. The wider study: COVID-19 samples collected from the United States, Italy and Spain covered acute and convalescent phases. In each case, the material was cDNA or gDNA derived from T cells, B-cell-depleted T cells, or PBMCs.

Germline CDR1 is WNHNN and CDR2 is SYGVQD (reference sequence). There are 15 residues in the CDR3. J gave up 2 bases and V 6 bases, and 8 bases lay outside the gene matches. In the original processing: By means of reference gene primer amplification, nucleated cell counts were estimated. The protocol was immunoSEQ multiplex PCR, while the TCRdb copy is restricted to in-frame clones and leaves out a portion. V and J calls plus clone size are reproduced from that table; the DNA served to infer D and trimming. The table includes 200,000 to 250,000 clones, roughly 90% detected once. The origin of this receptor is a woman aged 55-70 years with acute or convalescent COVID-19. Sequencing was carried out using peripheral blood. The chain carries TRBV10-1 and TRBJ2-7, with TRBD1 identical over 9 bases. This CDR3 is CASRGQGRVTYEQYF. CDR3 DNA sequence: TGCGCCAGCAGGGGACAGGGTAGAGTAACCTACGAGCAGTACTTC.